This TCR beta chain derives from a study of shared clonotypes between healthy human individuals. The authors loaded about 0.2 ug DNA, about 30,000 T cell genomes, into sorted-subset replicate PCRs. Profiled with immunoSEQ multiplex PCR; TCRdb holds only in-frame clones, not every one. This sample yields about 1 million clones, of which 65% to 75% are seen a single time; around 1.4% belongs to the top ten. Sequenced sample: memory CD4+ T cells sorted from blood. Indicated subset: CD45RA-negative fraction. The receptor was isolated from a man younger than 30 in good health.

CDR3 loop: CASSPELSGEQYF. CDR3 DNA: TGCGCCAGCAGCCCAGAACTCAGTGGGGAGCAGTACTTC. The chain joins TRBV5-1 to TRBJ2-7, with D unclear. The V end lost 4 bases, the J end lost 7 bases, and 15 bases lay between the germline ends. This CDR3 has 13 amino acids. In germline, CDR1 is SGHRS, CDR2 YFSETQ.